One and the same sample provided the 3 T cell receptor beta chains below, sequenced in a study of blood T cell repertoires in COVID-19. Generated by immunoSEQ multiplex PCR, the TCRdb table keeps only in-frame clones and is missing some. The sample lists more than 80,000 clones, 90% occurring once. Sequenced sample: peripheral blood. Receptors originate from a young man with COVID-19, enrolled during active disease.

The chain joins TRBV30 to TRBJ2-1; 7 bases line up with TRBD2. The CDR3 length is 20 residues. V dropped 0 bases and J dropped 2; count of bases not matched to a gene: 19. The germline gives CDR1 GTSNPN, CDR2 SVGIG (reference sequence). Here the CDR3 DNA reads TGTGCCTGGAGTGTAGGTCTGATAGCTGGCTGGAGCGGGGCCTACAATGAGCAGTTCTTC. Translation: CAWSVGLIAGWSGAYNEQFF.

The chain uses TRBV10-2 and TRBJ2-7; 12 bases agree with TRBD2. V lost 3 bases and J lost 6; bases outside the gene matches: 6. The CDR3 is 15 residues long. CDR1 and CDR2 (germline): WSHSY, SAAADI. The CDR3 here is CASSDLAGGPVEQYF. The CDR3 region has the DNA TGCGCCAGCAGTGACCTAGCGGGAGGGCCGGTCGAGCAGTACTTC.

V gene TRBV13 combines with J gene TRBJ2-5; 7 bases agree with TRBD1. CDR3 length: 14 residues. The J segment lost 0 bases and the V segment lost 6 bases, leaving 4 bases of the junction unmatched. Germline CDR1 PRHDT, CDR2 FYEKMQ (reference sequence). The DNA of the CDR3 is TGTGCCAGCAGAAAAGGGACAGACCAAGAGACCCAGTACTTC. Its translation is CASRKGTDQETQYF.